The sequence of this T cell receptor (beta chain) was determined in a study of identical twins. Whole-study results and caveats: A partial confounding effect on zero-insertion analyses could come from invariant MAIT and iNKT cells.

This clonotype was recorded at least ten times. Its antigen is not identified. The CDR3 spans 15 residues. Germline CDR1 reads MNHNS; CDR2 reads SASEGT. Trimming took 6 bases from V and 5 from J, leaving 16 bases between them. Every one of the donors was a healthy Caucasian. Template switching (which added a universal primer site) was used, and cDNA carried unique molecular identifiers. Using its own MiXCR run on the 5' RACE reads, TCRdb lists one record per CDR3 protein. The table has about 700,000 distinct CDR3 sequences, around 6% seen once; the top ten hold roughly 1.6%. This TCR was recovered from a man between 18 and 29 years old in good health. Sequencing was carried out using naive T cells sorted from blood. V and J are TRBV6-1 and TRBJ1-4; TRBD1 might be the D (5 bases). CDR3 region: CASRPSTRGNEKLFF. The DNA for the CDR3 is TGTGCCAGCAGGCCGTCCACCCGGGGGAATGAAAAACTGTTTTTT.